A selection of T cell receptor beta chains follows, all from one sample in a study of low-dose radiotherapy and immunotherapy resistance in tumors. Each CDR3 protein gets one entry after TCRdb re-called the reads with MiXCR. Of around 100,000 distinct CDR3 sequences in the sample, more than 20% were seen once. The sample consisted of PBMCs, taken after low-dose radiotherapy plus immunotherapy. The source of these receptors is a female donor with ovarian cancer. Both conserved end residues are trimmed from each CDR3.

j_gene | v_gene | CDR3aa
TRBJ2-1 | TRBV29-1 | SVGGTGGWGERGDYNEQF
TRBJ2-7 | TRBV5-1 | ASSPAGTGLYEQY
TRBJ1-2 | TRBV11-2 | ASSLTDSGNYGYT
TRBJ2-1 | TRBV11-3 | ASSLRAGDDEQF
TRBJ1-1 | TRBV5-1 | ASSLGLLNTEAF
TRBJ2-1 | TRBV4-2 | ASSQELGGDYNEQF
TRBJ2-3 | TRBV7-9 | ASSLVRTDTQY
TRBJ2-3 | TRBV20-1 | SASRRFGDTDTQY
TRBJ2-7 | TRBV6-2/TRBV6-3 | ASRGRQGGPYEQY
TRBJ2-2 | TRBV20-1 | SARDRTNTGELF
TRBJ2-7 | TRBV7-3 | ASSPQRGSYEQY
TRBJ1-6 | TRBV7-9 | ASSLGDRNNSPLH
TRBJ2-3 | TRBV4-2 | ASSPGNVGDTQY
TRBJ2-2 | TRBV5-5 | ASSLVAGGAGELFF
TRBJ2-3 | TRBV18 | ASSQDRGARGTDTQY
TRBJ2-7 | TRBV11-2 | ASSLDPKGEQY
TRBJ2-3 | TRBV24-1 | ATSDTMGLAGGDTDTQY
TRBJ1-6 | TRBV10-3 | AISDGTRGNSPLH
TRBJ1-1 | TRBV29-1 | SVSGTYSPNTEAF
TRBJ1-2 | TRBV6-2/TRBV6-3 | ASSPDRSYGYT
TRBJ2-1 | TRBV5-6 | ASSLNAGSYNEQF
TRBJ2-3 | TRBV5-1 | ASSLSLATDTQY
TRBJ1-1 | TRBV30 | AWEGQTTEAF
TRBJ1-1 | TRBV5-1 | ASSAGQGGTEAF
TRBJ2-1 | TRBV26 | ASSSSDSRNYNEQF
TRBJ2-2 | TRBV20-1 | SARTGQNTGELF
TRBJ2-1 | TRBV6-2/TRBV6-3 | ASRGDWGNEQF
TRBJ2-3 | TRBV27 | ASSLSWGQGVTDTQY
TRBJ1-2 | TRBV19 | ASRSIGGVDDNYGYT
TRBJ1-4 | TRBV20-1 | SAKGQGFEKLF
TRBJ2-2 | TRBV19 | ASSPLLAGGSAGELF
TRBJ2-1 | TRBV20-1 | SASWPQGYNEQF
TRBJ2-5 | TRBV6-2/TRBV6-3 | ASSLGLAGIQETQY
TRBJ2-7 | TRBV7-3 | ASSRDGAAYEQY
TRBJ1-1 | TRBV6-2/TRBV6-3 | ASRNGGSSYEQF
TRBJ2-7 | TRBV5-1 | ASSTAGGPYEQY